The 17 T cell receptor beta chains below come from one sample, sequenced in a study of T cell repertoires in cytomegalovirus infection. One entry per CDR3 protein results from TCRdb running MiXCR on the reads. The table shows 450,000 to 600,000 distinct CDR3 sequences, with roughly a third occurring only once. Their target antigens are unknown. This specimen consisted of cultured PBMCs, obtained from culture after CMV antigen stimulation. The receptors shown here come from a human donor in good health (CMV status not recorded). Some clones in this sample may be carry-over from other donors' samples.

This chain connects TRBV5-8 to TRBJ2-7, with TRBD2 matching 13 bases. Trimming took 0 bases from V and 0 from J; bases not matched to a gene: 12. Germline CDR1 reads SGHTS; CDR2 reads YDEGEE. The CDR3 sequence is 20 residues long. CDR3: CASSLGGGLAGVVASYEQYF. The CDR3 nucleotides read TGTGCCAGCAGCTTGGGTGGTGGACTAGCGGGAGTAGTAGCCTCCTACGAGCAGTACTTC.

V gene TRBV4-2 combines with J gene TRBJ2-7; D is unclear. Per the germline V gene, CDR1 is LGHNA and CDR2 is YNFKEQ. The CDR3 runs 13 residues. Trimming shortened V by 0 bases and J by 6 bases, and 9 bases separated the two germline ends. The CDR3 protein is CASSQDEVGEQYF. The CDR3 DNA reads TGTGCCAGCAGCCAAGACGAGGTGGGCGAGCAGTACTTC.

This clonotype has only one observation. The chain recombines TRBV6-6 with TRBJ2-7; TRBD1 is a possible D gene (6 bases). V was pared by 11 bases and J by 0 bases, with 14 bases between. CDR1 is MNHNY and CDR2 is SVGAGI in the germline V gene (reference sequence). The CDR3 consists of 13 residues. Written as DNA, the CDR3 is TGTGCCGTCAACCGGGACAACTCCTACGAGCAGTACTTC. This gives the protein CAVNRDNSYEQYF.

The chain recombines TRBV7-9 with TRBJ1-1, with a possible D match to TRBD1 (5 bases). V gave up 5 bases and J gave up 2 bases, with 15 bases separating them. The CDR3 loop spans 15 amino acids. Germline V gives CDR1 SEHNR, CDR2 FQNEAQ (reference sequence). The DNA of the CDR3 is TGTGCCAGCAGCCCCTGGACAACACTTAACACTGAAGCTTTCTTT. Its translation: CASSPWTTLNTEAFF.

The chain joins TRBV12-3 or TRBV12-4 to TRBJ1-2; D unclear. The CDR3 consists of 15 residues. The germline V and J ends were trimmed by 7 bases and 6 bases, with 21 bases remaining between them. The CDR3 sequence: CASTPILVARNGYTF. The DNA of the CDR3 is TGTGCCAGCACCCCCATCCTGGTCGCACGAAATGGCTACACCTTC.

The chain uses TRBV29-1 and TRBJ1-2; D remains ambiguous. The CDR3 has 13 residues. The V gene's germline CDR1 is SQVTM and CDR2 ANQGSEA. Trimming took 5 bases from V and 1 from J, leaving 11 bases between them. CDR3 sequence: CSVRRTGNYGYTF. CDR3 bases: TGCAGCGTTAGACGGACTGGTAACTATGGCTACACCTTC.

In this sample, this clonotype turned up a few times. The rearrangement joins TRBV10-2 to TRBJ1-2; 9 bases line up with TRBD1. Losses at the gene ends were 6 bases for V and 2 bases for J; bases not matched to a gene: 4. Germline V gene lookup returns CDR1 WSHSY and CDR2 SAAADI. This CDR3 has 14 residues. CDR3 sequence reads: CASRGQGQNYGYTF. DNA of the CDR3: TGCGCCAGCAGGGGACAGGGACAAAACTATGGCTACACCTTC.

This clonotype appeared a few times. This chain connects TRBV7-9 to TRBJ2-1, with D maybe TRBD1 (5 bases). Germline loops: CDR1 SEHNR, CDR2 FQNEAQ (reference sequence). The CDR3 runs 13 residues. The V end lost 0 bases, the J end lost 8 bases, and 8 bases lay between the germline ends. CDR3 amino acids: CASSLAGVHEQFF. The CDR3 DNA follows: TGTGCCAGCAGCTTAGCAGGGGTGCATGAGCAGTTCTTC.

This chain links TRBV24-1 with TRBJ1-2, with unresolved D. Germline CDR1 KGHDR, CDR2 SFDVKD. Between the trimmed V and J ends, which lost 3 bases and 7 bases, there was a span of 11 bases. The CDR3 has 13 residues. CDR3 residues: CATSDRRVFGYTF. DNA for the CDR3: TGTGCCACCAGTGATCGCCGGGTTTTTGGCTACACCTTC.

The rearrangement links TRBV12-3 or TRBV12-4 to TRBJ2-3, with a weak D call TRBD2 (5 bases). V lost 5 bases to trimming and J lost 2 bases, with 14 bases between them. The CDR3 extends over 15 amino acids. CDR3 sequence (DNA): TGTGCCAGCAGTCCACAAGCGGAAAACACAGATACGCAGTATTTT. Translating it yields CASSPQAENTDTQYF.

The V and J genes are TRBV9 and TRBJ2-3, with 7 bases that match TRBD2. Germline values: CDR1 SGDLS, CDR2 YYNGEE. Trimming cost V 1 base and J 6 bases; bases outside gene matches: 2. The CDR3 loop spans 13 amino acids. CDR3 DNA sequence: TGTGCCAGCAGCGTACCTAGCGGCGATACGCAGTATTTT. This encodes CASSVPSGDTQYF. Together with reference TRBV9 and TRBJ2-3, the CDR3 gives the full variable domain: DSGVTQTPKHLITATGQRVTLRCSPRSGDLSVYWYQQSLDQGLQFLIQYYNGEERAKGNILERFSAQQFPDLHSELNLSSLELGDSALYFCASSVPSGDTQYFGPGTRLTVL.

This clonotype was counted many times. The rearrangement joins TRBV7-2 to TRBJ2-3, with 8 bases lining up with TRBD2. This CDR3 contains 17 residues. The ends lost 4 bases at V and 4 bases at J; junction bases unmatched: 13. CDR1 is SGHTA and CDR2 is FQGNSA in the germline V gene. CDR3 residues: CASSSHLREDPADTQYF. The CDR3 nucleotides read TGTGCCAGCAGCTCTCATTTGCGGGAGGATCCCGCAGATACGCAGTATTTT.

This chain uses TRBV28 with TRBJ2-7, with TRBD2 matching over 10 bases. With 6 bases clipped from V and 0 bases from J, the junction kept 14 bases outside the gene matches. The CDR3 loop spans 18 amino acids. The germline gives CDR1 MDHEN, CDR2 SYDVKM. CDR3 nucleotide sequence: TGTGCCAGCAGCCCGGAACTAGCGGGATTAGCCAGCTCCTACGAGCAGTACTTC. Its translation is CASSPELAGLASSYEQYF.

This clonotype was counted at least ten times. The chain links TRBV7-2 to TRBJ1-2; 12 nucleotides line up with TRBD1. CDR1 is SGHTA, CDR2 FQGNSA, per germline. V trimming: 3 bases; J trimming: 8 bases; junction bases outside the gene matches: 7. CDR3 length equals 15 residues. CDR3 coding DNA: TGTGCCAGCAGCTTGGGGACAGGGGGCCTGGGGGGCTACACCTTC. Translation: CASSLGTGGLGGYTF. The full variable domain, rest sourced from reference TRBV7-2 and TRBJ1-2, is GAGVSQSPSNKVTEKGKDVELRCDPISGHTALYWYRQSLGQGLEFLIYFQGNSAPDKSGLPSDRFSAERTGGSVSTLTIQRTQQEDSAVYLCASSLGTGGLGGYTFGSGTRLTVV.

This clonotype showed up just a few times. CDR3 sequence: CASSIGQTPLLYNEQFF. CDR3 in DNA: TGTGCCAGTAGTATAGGACAGACTCCCCTTCTCTACAATGAGCAGTTCTTC. This chain links TRBV19 with TRBJ2-1, with D maybe TRBD1 (5 bases). CDR1 is LNHDA and CDR2 is SQIVND in the germline V gene (reference sequence). The CDR3 has 17 amino acids. The V and J ends lost 1 base and 3 bases respectively, with 16 bases between them.

The chain is built from TRBV20-1 and TRBJ1-6, with D uncertain. This CDR3 has 13 amino acids. Per germline, CDR1 DFQATT and CDR2 SNEGSKA (reference sequence). The ends were cut back, 5 bases at V and 4 bases at J, with 9 bases in the middle. The CDR3 region has the DNA TGCAGTGCTCCCGAGCCTTATAATTCACCCCTCCACTTT. Translated, it gives CSAPEPYNSPLHF.

The CDR3 here is CSASEGWDQETQYF. The DNA for the CDR3 is TGCAGTGCTAGTGAGGGTTGGGACCAAGAGACCCAGTACTTC. The chain uses TRBV20-1 and TRBJ2-5; tentatively, D is TRBD2 (5 bases). From germline, CDR1 is DFQATT and CDR2 SNEGSKA (reference sequence). V gave up 3 bases and J gave up 0 bases, with 11 bases separating them. The CDR3 runs to 14 residues.